Below are 30 T cell receptor beta chains sequenced from a single sample in a study of blood T cells in healthy people across ages. A second PCR of 7 to 11 cycles used a sample-barcoded 5' primer and a J-beta primer mix. TCRdb re-analysed the 5' RACE reads in MiXCR, keeping a single row per CDR3 protein. The sample carries 800,000 to 1,300,000 distinct CDR3 sequences, approximately 25% recorded once. The same data also went into a second study, on T cells of mothers and their children.

Sequencing was carried out using blood. The receptors were gathered from a girl aged 2 to 9 in good health.

This clonotype was seen more than once but under ten times. The chain uses TRBV3-1 and TRBJ2-5; D might be TRBD1 or TRBD2, each matching 5 bases. The V end was cut by 3 bases, the J end by 11 bases, with 16 bases between. The germline V gene encodes CDR1 LGHDT and CDR2 YNNKEL (reference sequence). The CDR3 extends over 13 amino acids. The CDR3 nucleotides are TGTGCCAGCAGCCAGAGCGCGAGGGGAGAGCAGTACTTC. It is translated as CASSQSARGEQYF.

The CDR3 nucleotides are TGTGCCAGCAGCTTTGGGCAACGGGACACCGGTTTCTTT. It specifies CASSFGQRDTGFF. The rearrangement uses TRBV7-9 and TRBJ1-1; D may be TRBD1 (6 bases). The germline V gene has CDR1 SEHNR and CDR2 FQNEAQ (reference sequence). The CDR3 length is 13 residues. V was cut by 3 bases and J by 13 bases, with 18 bases left in between.

The V gene is TRBV20-1, the J gene TRBJ2-1; 9 positions agree with TRBD2. V gave up 6 bases and J gave up 2 bases; unmatched junction bases: 5. There are 14 residues in the CDR3. Germline CDR1 DFQATT, CDR2 SNEGSKA (reference sequence). The CDR3 coding sequence is TGCAGTGCGTTAGGCGGGAGGGCCTACAATGAGCAGTTCTTC. This gives the protein CSALGGRAYNEQFF.

The chain carries TRBV27 and TRBJ2-7, with TRBD2 matching over 8 bases. Germline lookup yields CDR1 MNHEY and CDR2 SMNVEV (reference sequence). The CDR3 runs to 15 residues. J gave up 0 bases and V 1 base, and 2 bases lay outside the gene matches. In DNA, the CDR3 is TGTGCCAGCAGTTTATGGGCGGGGGGCTCCTACGAGCAGTACTTC. It is translated as CASSLWAGGSYEQYF.

As concerns this clonotype: This CDR3 fails to terminate in the conserved phenylalanine or tryptophan, so it likely reflects a read error. The rearrangement joins TRBV7-9 to TRBJ2-7, with D perhaps matching TRBD1 (6 bases). Per the germline V gene, CDR1 is SEHNR and CDR2 is FQNEAQ (reference sequence). Trimming took 5 bases from V and 5 from J, leaving 10 bases between them. This CDR3 is built from 12 residues. Written as DNA, the CDR3 is TGTGCCAGCAGCGGCCGGGACAACGAGCAGTACCTC. Amino acid sequence: CASSGRDNEQYL.

The table lists this clonotype with a few counts. The chain recombines TRBV20-1 with TRBJ2-7; D may be TRBD2 (6 bases). Trimming cost V 3 bases and J 5 bases, with 11 bases left between them. Germline V lookup: CDR1 DFQATT, CDR2 SNEGSKA (reference sequence). CDR3 length equals 12 residues. Here the CDR3 DNA reads TGCAGTGCTAGGGGCCCTAGCGACGAGCAGTACTTC. The encoded protein is CSARGPSDEQYF.

This chain links TRBV29-1 with TRBJ2-5; TRBD2 agrees at 9 bases. The J call may be in error: the DNA end matches TRBJ2-7 better. CDR1 is SQVTM, CDR2 ANQGSEA, per germline. The CDR3 spans 15 residues. CDR3 in amino acids: CSVDGWASGANEQYF. CDR3 sequence (DNA): TGCAGCGTTGATGGGTGGGCTAGCGGGGCAAACGAGCAGTACTTC.

J is TRBJ2-1 and V is TRBV3-1, with D uncertain. Per the germline V gene, CDR1 is LGHDT and CDR2 is YNNKEL (reference sequence). V dropped 0 bases and J dropped 4 bases, with 13 bases sitting between them. There are 16 residues in the CDR3. DNA for the CDR3: TGTGCCAGCAGCCAAGAGGCGCAACTGGTATACAATGAGCAGTTCTTC. This sequence encodes CASSQEAQLVYNEQFF.

The chain links TRBV10-3 to TRBJ1-2, with D maybe TRBD1 (6 bases). V lost 0 bases to trimming and J lost 7 bases, with 18 bases between them. The CDR3 totals 16 residues. In germline, CDR1 is ENHRY, CDR2 SYGVKD. CDR3 coding DNA: TGTGCCATCAGTGAGTCGATACTGGGGGCAAAAGTTGGCTACACCTTC. Translation: CAISESILGAKVGYTF.

The V call is TRBV27, the J call TRBJ1-5; 8 positions match TRBD1. Germline CDR1 reads MNHEY; CDR2 reads SMNVEV (reference sequence). The CDR3 extends over 15 amino acids. Trimming cost V 6 bases and J 0 bases; bases outside gene matches: 4. The CDR3 region has the DNA TGTGCCAGCAGGTCACAGGGGGGTAGCAATCAGCCCCAGCATTTT. Its translation is CASRSQGGSNQPQHF.

The chain uses TRBV4-1 and TRBJ2-7, with 12 bases matching TRBD2. The V segment lost 3 bases and the J segment 2 bases; nucleotides outside the gene matches: 5. Germline loops: CDR1 MGHRA, CDR2 YSYEKL. This CDR3 is 16 amino acids long. For the CDR3, the DNA is TGCGCCAGCAGCCAGGGACTAGCGGGTTCCACCTACGAGCAGTACTTC. Its translation: CASSQGLAGSTYEQYF.

This clonotype was picked up a small number of times. This CDR3 reads CSVTRPGLSPDTQYF. The CDR3 DNA sequence: TGCAGCGTTACAAGACCGGGACTTAGTCCAGATACGCAGTATTTT. V is TRBV29-1 and J is TRBJ2-3, with D maybe TRBD2 (6 bases). The V gene lost 5 bases and the J gene lost 4 bases, with 19 bases spanning the gap. Per germline, CDR1 SQVTM and CDR2 ANQGSEA. The CDR3 runs to 15 residues.

This clonotype turned up a few times. The CDR3 DNA is TGTGCCAGCAGCCGTAGTTTTTTAGGCCTAGACTATGGCTACACCTTC. The encoded protein is CASSRSFLGLDYGYTF. This chain connects TRBV6-5 to TRBJ1-2; D is ambiguous. V lost 6 bases, J lost 3 bases, and 20 bases lay in between. The germline CDR1 and CDR2 sequences are MNHEY and SVGAGI. The CDR3 has 16 residues.

This chain uses TRBV12-3 or TRBV12-4 with TRBJ1-2, with D tentatively TRBD1 (6 bases). This CDR3 is 12 amino acids long. With 3 bases removed from V and 12 bases from J, the gap between germline ends came to 14 bases. DNA for the CDR3: TGTGCCAGCAGTTTTCAGGGCGGGGGCCACACCTTC. This gives the protein CASSFQGGGHTF.

This clonotype was detected a few times. The CDR3 spells CASSLTVAGADTQYF. The CDR3 nucleotides are TGTGCCAGCAGCTTAACAGTCGCGGGAGCAGATACGCAGTATTTT. This chain connects TRBV5-5 to TRBJ2-3; 7 positions match TRBD2. Germline values: CDR1 SGHKS, CDR2 YYEKEE (reference sequence). V lost 2 bases, J lost 4 bases, and 7 bases stayed unmatched. This CDR3 is built from 15 residues.

This clonotype was detected a few times. The chain combines TRBV28 with TRBJ2-1; D is unresolved. The CDR3 runs 13 residues. Between the trimmed V and J ends, which lost 8 bases and 5 bases, there was a span of 13 bases. The germline CDR1 and CDR2 sequences are MDHEN and SYDVKM. CDR3: CASWAAQDNEQFF. The DNA for the CDR3 is TGTGCCAGCTGGGCCGCTCAGGACAATGAGCAGTTCTTC. Supplemented by reference TRBV28 and TRBJ2-1, the full variable domain reads DVKVTQSSRYLVKRTGEKVFLECVQDMDHENMFWYRQDPGLGLRLIYFSYDVKMKEKGDIPEGYSVSREKKERFSLILESASTNQTSMYLCASWAAQDNEQFFGPGTRLTVL.

The chain uses TRBV27 and TRBJ1-5; 7 nucleotides align to TRBD1. V trimming: 5 bases; J trimming: 6 bases; junction bases outside the gene matches: 13. Germline loops: CDR1 MNHEY, CDR2 SMNVEV (reference sequence). This CDR3 is 16 amino acids long. The CDR3 DNA reads as TGTGCCAGCAGTCCAACCACAGGGGTGGGAATTCAGCCCCAGCATTTT. Protein: CASSPTTGVGIQPQHF.

This chain connects TRBV29-1 to TRBJ2-5, with 9 nucleotides matching TRBD1. TRBJ2-7 matches the DNA end more closely, so the J call is doubtful. From germline, CDR1 is SQVTM and CDR2 ANQGSEA. This CDR3 region has 14 residues. CDR3 nucleotides: TGCAGCGCCCTAGGGGGACAGGGCCTCTACGAGCAGTACTTC. Protein product: CSALGGQGLYEQYF.

The V call is TRBV20-1, the J call TRBJ2-5; 8 bases agree with TRBD1. V lost 0 bases to trimming and J lost 4 bases; unmatched junction nucleotides: 13. CDR3 length equals 17 residues. Looked up from germline, CDR1 is DFQATT and CDR2 is SNEGSKA (reference sequence). The CDR3 DNA reads TGCAGTGCTAGAGATGCCAGGGGGCCAGGGGCGGGAGAGACCCAGTACTTC. The encoded protein is CSARDARGPGAGETQYF.

V and J are TRBV9 and TRBJ2-7, with D perhaps assigned TRBD1 or TRBD2 (6 bases each). The germline V gene encodes CDR1 SGDLS and CDR2 YYNGEE. The germline V and J ends were trimmed by 3 bases and 2 bases, with 12 bases remaining between them. The CDR3 sequence is 14 residues long. CDR3 in amino acids: CASSAGAGTYEQYF. The DNA of the CDR3 is TGTGCCAGCAGCGCAGGGGCGGGGACCTACGAGCAGTACTTC.

The gene calls are TRBV19 and TRBJ1-2; D might be TRBD1 (5 bases). This CDR3 has 14 amino acids. Per the germline V gene, CDR1 is LNHDA and CDR2 is SQIVND (reference sequence). V shed 5 bases and J shed 4 bases, with 14 bases lying between them. CDR3 DNA sequence: TGTGCCAGTAGTTTTTCCACAGGATCCTATGGCTACACCTTC. Protein product: CASSFSTGSYGYTF.

The chain couples TRBV20-1 to TRBJ2-3; the D is unclear. The germline CDR1 and CDR2 sequences are DFQATT and SNEGSKA (reference sequence). CDR3 length equals 14 residues. Between the trimmed V and J ends, which lost 3 bases and 0 bases, there was a span of 10 bases. The CDR3 DNA sequence: TGCAGTGCTAGTTTCGGACCTAGCACAGATACGCAGTATTTT. This sequence encodes CSASFGPSTDTQYF.

V is TRBV7-2 and J is TRBJ1-4; D uncertain. The V end was cut by 4 bases, the J end by 8 bases, with 17 bases between. There are 15 residues in the CDR3. Germline V lookup: CDR1 SGHTA, CDR2 FQGNSA. In DNA form, the CDR3 reads TGTGCCAGCAGCTCCTTACGCCCGTCCCCCGAAAAACTGTTTTTT. Its translation is CASSSLRPSPEKLFF.

The chain recombines TRBV27 with TRBJ2-1; 8 bases line up with TRBD2. The length of the CDR3 is 15 residues. V was clipped by 5 bases and J by 3 bases; unmatched bases: 6. Germline CDR1 and CDR2: MNHEY and SMNVEV (reference sequence). The CDR3 region has the DNA TGTGCCAGCAGTCGTCGGGAGGGGGTCTACAATGAGCAGTTCTTC. Its protein product is CASSRREGVYNEQFF.

The rearrangement joins TRBV4-3 to TRBJ2-7; D gene ambiguous. This CDR3 comprises 14 residues. Deletions cut 0 bases from V and 9 bases from J, with 15 bases between. Germline V gives CDR1 LGHNA, CDR2 YSLEER. The CDR3 is CASSQEASWEGQYF. The CDR3 nucleotides are TGCGCCAGCAGCCAAGAGGCCTCGTGGGAAGGGCAGTACTTC.

The chain couples TRBV11-3 to TRBJ2-7; TRBD1 matches at 10 bases. Losses at the gene ends were 5 bases for V and 3 bases for J; bases not matched to a gene: 7. The CDR3 runs 15 residues. Germline values: CDR1 SGHNT, CDR2 YENEEA. The CDR3 is CASSQGQGWNYEQYF. CDR3 DNA sequence: TGTGCCAGCAGCCAGGGACAGGGGTGGAACTACGAGCAGTACTTC.

This clonotype was observed at least ten times. The V call is TRBV5-5, the J call TRBJ2-1, with 13 bases matching TRBD2. The CDR3 covers 17 residues. J was trimmed by 5 bases and V by 4 bases; bases with no gene match: 9. Per the germline V gene, CDR1 is SGHKS and CDR2 is YYEKEE (reference sequence). The CDR3 DNA is TGTGCCAGCAGCCCACGACTAGCGGGAGGTATAAACAATGAGCAGTTCTTC. Its translation is CASSPRLAGGINNEQFF.

This clonotype was seen a handful of times. This rearrangement joins TRBV20-1 to TRBJ2-7, with D unclear. This CDR3 comprises 15 residues. Trimming took off 2 bases at V and 3 bases at J, with 17 bases between the two ends. Germline CDR1 and CDR2: DFQATT and SNEGSKA (reference sequence). CDR3: CSARTSPRPVYEQYF. The CDR3 DNA reads TGCAGTGCTAGAACCAGCCCCAGACCCGTCTACGAGCAGTACTTC.

The chain links TRBV5-1 to TRBJ2-5, with 7 bases identical to TRBD1. The CDR3 runs 19 residues. V lost 8 bases and J lost 0; bases outside the gene matches: 22. Germline CDR1 and CDR2: SGHRS and YFSETQ. CDR3 region: CASRERASGTAKHQETQYF. In DNA, the CDR3 is TGCGCCAGTAGAGAAAGAGCGAGTGGGACAGCAAAGCACCAAGAGACCCAGTACTTC. The full variable domain, rest sourced from reference TRBV5-1 and TRBJ2-5, is KAGVTQTPRYLIKTRGQQVTLSCSPISGHRSVSWYQQTPGQGLQFLFEYFSETQRNKGNFPGRFSGRQFSNSRSEMNVSTLELGDSALYLCASRERASGTAKHQETQYFGPGTRLLVL.

Worth noting for this clonotype: Relative to the germline gene, one junction end is altered; a read error may explain this. The CDR3 protein is CASSLTTSLSGNTIHF. For the CDR3, the DNA is TGTGCCAGCAGTCTGACTACTTCCCTCTCTGGAAACACCATACATTTT. The rearrangement links TRBV7-9 to TRBJ1-3; no firm D call. Germline CDR1 and CDR2: SEHNR and FQNEAQ (reference sequence). The CDR3 is 16 amino acids.